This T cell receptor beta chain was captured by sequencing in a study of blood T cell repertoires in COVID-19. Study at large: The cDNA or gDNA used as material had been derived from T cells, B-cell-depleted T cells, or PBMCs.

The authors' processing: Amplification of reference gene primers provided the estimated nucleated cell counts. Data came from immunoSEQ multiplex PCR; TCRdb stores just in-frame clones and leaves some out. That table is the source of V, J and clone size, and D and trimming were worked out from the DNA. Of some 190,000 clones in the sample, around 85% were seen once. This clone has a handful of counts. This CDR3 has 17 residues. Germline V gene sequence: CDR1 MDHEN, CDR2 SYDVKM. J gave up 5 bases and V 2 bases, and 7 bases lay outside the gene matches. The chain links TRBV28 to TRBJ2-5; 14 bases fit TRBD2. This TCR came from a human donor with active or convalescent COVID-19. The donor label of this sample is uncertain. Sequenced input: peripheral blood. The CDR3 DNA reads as TGTGCCAGCAGTTTACTCGGGACTAGCGGGAGAGGTGAGACCCAGTACTTC. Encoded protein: CASSLLGTSGRGETQYF.